This TCR beta chain was found in a study of shared T cell receptors in the human thymus. Only one count was recorded for this clone. Libraries were prepared by immunoSEQ multiplex PCR; TCRdb keeps only in-frame clonotypes and omits some of them. The sample gives about 540,000 clones, around three quarters of which show up once; about 0.013% is in the top ten. Germline-derived CDR1 and CDR2 are MNHNY and SVGAGI (reference sequence). Unmatched junction bases numbered 5, after V lost 7 bases and J lost 6 bases. This CDR3 spans 12 amino acids. These data also featured in a second study, about human thymus T cells. That study reports: The study used thymus tissue resected during corrective heart surgery.

The sequence was obtained from a boy under three years old with a congenital heart defect. Sequenced: thymocytes. The chain has TRBV6-6 and TRBJ2-7; 8 nucleotides agree with TRBD1. CDR3: CASTEDRGEQYF. The CDR3 DNA sequence: TGTGCCAGCACCGAAGACAGGGGCGAGCAGTACTTC.